Each of the 8 T cell receptor beta chains below was sequenced from the same sample in a study of blood T cell repertoires in COVID-19. The repertoire was sequenced with immunoSEQ multiplex PCR; TCRdb's copy has only in-frame clones and lacks some. Seen here are approximately 200,000 clones, roughly 87% observed once, and the top ten hold 10% to 14%. Sequences were obtained from PBMCs or T cells enriched from blood (not recorded which). The receptors shown here come from a young man who had recovered from COVID-19.

V is TRBV30 and J is TRBJ2-3, with D possibly TRBD1 on 5 matching bases. Trimming cost V 7 bases and J 1 base, with 21 bases left between them. The CDR3 contains 16 residues. Per the germline V gene, CDR1 is GTSNPN and CDR2 is SVGIG (reference sequence). DNA for the CDR3: TGTGCCTCCGATTTATCGGCGGTAGGGGGCACAGATACGCAGTATTTT. Protein product: CASDLSAVGGTDTQYF.

For the CDR3, the DNA is TGTGCCAGCAGTTCGGGGACAGGGGGCAATGAGCAGTTCTTC. It encodes CASSSGTGGNEQFF. The chain links TRBV6-5 to TRBJ2-1; 11 bases line up with TRBD1. The V gene's germline CDR1 is MNHEY and CDR2 SVGAGI. The CDR3 loop spans 14 amino acids. The trim removed 4 bases at V and 6 bases at J, leaving 2 bases unmatched.

The genes are TRBV6-5 and TRBJ1-4; 8 bases are a match to TRBD1. With 2 bases clipped from V and 7 bases from J, the junction kept 6 bases outside the gene matches. Per germline, CDR1 MNHEY and CDR2 SVGAGI. CDR3 size: 15 residues. The CDR3 sequence: CASSYASGGFEKLFF. The CDR3 DNA follows: TGTGCCAGCAGTTACGCCTCAGGGGGCTTTGAAAAACTGTTTTTT.

The chain carries TRBV24-1 and TRBJ1-3; TRBD1 is a possible D gene (5 bases). This CDR3 has 16 amino acids. V was cut by 4 bases and J by 4 bases, with 16 bases left in between. Germline values: CDR1 KGHDR, CDR2 SFDVKD. The CDR3 DNA reads TGTGCCACCAGTGACCGGGGGTCAGTAGGCGGAAACACCATATATTTT. Its protein product is CATSDRGSVGGNTIYF.

As DNA, the CDR3 is TGTGCCAGCAGCTTAAAGACAGGGACTTTACAAGAAGCTTTCTTT. Translation gives CASSLKTGTLQEAFF. The V and J genes are TRBV5-6 and TRBJ1-1; TRBD1 aligns across 7 bases. J was trimmed by 8 bases and V by 2 bases; bases with no gene match: 12. Germline CDR1 SGHDT, CDR2 YYEEEE. The CDR3 consists of 15 residues.

In its sample, this clone was seen once. V and J are TRBV5-5 and TRBJ2-3; 7 nucleotides align to TRBD2. Germline CDR1 SGHKS, CDR2 YYEKEE (reference sequence). The CDR3 has 14 amino acids. V lost 2 bases, J lost 5 bases, and 5 bases stayed unmatched. CDR3 DNA: TGTGCCAGCAGCTTTGGGGGGGACCGAGATACGCAGTATTTT. Translation: CASSFGGDRDTQYF.

The chain joins TRBV2 to TRBJ1-1; no firm D call. The CDR3 covers 14 residues. Per the germline V gene, CDR1 is SNHLY and CDR2 is FYNNEI. V lost 3 bases and J 1 base, leaving 9 bases between the germline ends. The CDR3 nucleotides are TGTGCCAGCAGTGAGGGCGACCGGAACACTGAAGCTTTCTTT. Translating gives CASSEGDRNTEAFF.

V and J are TRBV30 and TRBJ1-2, with unresolved D. CDR1 and CDR2 (germline): GTSNPN, SVGIG (reference sequence). Trimming took 1 base from V and 4 from J, leaving 16 bases between them. The CDR3 consists of 15 residues. CDR3 in amino acids: CAWSGNSPRFYGYTF. As DNA, the CDR3 is TGTGCCTGGAGTGGGAACAGCCCACGGTTCTATGGCTACACCTTC.